This TCR beta chain was sequenced for a study of metastatic and nonmetastatic thyroid tumors. As processed by the authors: In papillary thyroid cancer, a distant-metastasis classifier was built using CDR3 differences across clinicopathological groups. TCRdb called clones again from the PCR reads with MiXCR. The V and J calls were not made by the authors but by TCRdb's processing. The sample lists about 16,000 clones; about 23% were seen once. Among the patients, none had received any treatment before thyroid surgery. By share, this clone counts as medium-sized. The specimen sequenced was blood. The sequence was collected from a male donor with papillary thyroid cancer or a benign thyroid nodule (not recorded which). Some clones in this sample may be carry-over from other donors' samples.

CDR3 in amino acids: CASSLVGTGLRNTIYF. In nucleotides, the CDR3 is TGTGCCAGCAGCTTAGTAGGCACAGGGCTTCGCAACACCATATATTTT. V is TRBV7-8 and J is TRBJ1-3; D possibly corresponds to TRBD1 (6 bases). The CDR3 runs to 16 residues. The V end lost 1 base, the J end lost 7 bases, and 17 bases lay between the germline ends. CDR1 SGHVS and CDR2 FQNEAQ come from the germline V gene.